Listed below are T cell receptor beta chains from one sample, sequenced in a study of CD8+ T cells in alopecia areata. Profiled with immunoSEQ multiplex PCR; TCRdb holds only in-frame clones, not every one. The sample lists 170,000 or so clones, about 63% occurring once. The sequenced sample was CD4+ T cells sorted from blood, obtained at week 0. These receptors came from a human donor with alopecia areata. Both conserved end residues are trimmed from each CDR3. The order of the fields is V gene, J gene, clone size, CDR3 protein. The size entry is marked missing in some rows and otherwise reads once, few, many or a size class.

v_call: TRBV4-2; j_call: TRBJ1-4; clone_size: many; cdr3_aa: ASSLLQGGTNEKLF
v_call: TRBV29-1; j_call: TRBJ1-2; clone_size: few; cdr3_aa: SVEFPTPRFGYT
v_call: TRBV15; j_call: TRBJ1-6; clone_size: -; cdr3_aa: ATSRDVRQGNSPLH
v_call: TRBV7-9; j_call: TRBJ2-3; clone_size: -; cdr3_aa: ASSLTGGPTDTQY
v_call: TRBV29-1; j_call: TRBJ2-1; clone_size: -; cdr3_aa: SVVTSGGHNEQF
v_call: TRBV4-1; j_call: TRBJ2-6; clone_size: -; cdr3_aa: ASSQGRSLGAGANVLT
v_call: TRBV6-6; j_call: TRBJ1-5; clone_size: -; cdr3_aa: ASSYSTGGDQPQH
v_call: TRBV4-2; j_call: TRBJ2-5; clone_size: -; cdr3_aa: ASSQDIAGQETQY
v_call: TRBV5-1; j_call: TRBJ2-7; clone_size: -; cdr3_aa: ASSSVLGEAEEQY
v_call: TRBV29-1; j_call: TRBJ1-1; clone_size: -; cdr3_aa: SGINRGSGTEAF
v_call: TRBV30; j_call: TRBJ1-5; clone_size: once; cdr3_aa: AWSENPYSNQPQH
v_call: TRBV29-1; j_call: TRBJ2-7; clone_size: once; cdr3_aa: SVVLGGAGASYEQY
v_call: TRBV4-1; j_call: TRBJ2-7; clone_size: few; cdr3_aa: ASSHPTGGRYEQY
v_call: TRBV29-1; j_call: TRBJ2-1; clone_size: -; cdr3_aa: SVGHNEQF
v_call: TRBV18; j_call: TRBJ2-3; clone_size: -; cdr3_aa: ASSPWTVGDTQY
v_call: TRBV29-1; j_call: TRBJ1-2; clone_size: few; cdr3_aa: SVEKTGNYGYT
v_call: TRBV30; j_call: TRBJ1-2; clone_size: -; cdr3_aa: AWSRLAVPRGYT
v_call: TRBV18; j_call: TRBJ2-7; clone_size: -; cdr3_aa: ASRWGQGFGEQY
v_call: TRBV10-1; j_call: TRBJ1-1; clone_size: few; cdr3_aa: ASSEQGTGTEAF
v_call: TRBV30; j_call: TRBJ2-7; clone_size: -; cdr3_aa: AWSVSQTSYEQY
v_call: TRBV30; j_call: TRBJ2-5; clone_size: once; cdr3_aa: AWSVRGSAGETQY
v_call: TRBV6-5; j_call: TRBJ2-7; clone_size: -; cdr3_aa: ASRRDRGPEQY
v_call: TRBV11-3; j_call: TRBJ2-2; clone_size: -; cdr3_aa: ASSLDRGGTGELF
v_call: TRBV2; j_call: TRBJ1-4; clone_size: -; cdr3_aa: ASSLNQEKLF
v_call: TRBV4-2; j_call: TRBJ1-5; clone_size: -; cdr3_aa: ASSQDHGGASNQPQH
v_call: TRBV30; j_call: TRBJ2-7; clone_size: -; cdr3_aa: AWSVIRDRDTREQY
v_call: TRBV2; j_call: TRBJ1-2; clone_size: -; cdr3_aa: ASSVRVGDGYT
v_call: TRBV10-3; j_call: TRBJ1-2; clone_size: -; cdr3_aa: ATSVGAQGYT
v_call: TRBV7-9; j_call: TRBJ1-5; clone_size: -; cdr3_aa: ASSLQGNQPQH
v_call: TRBV2; j_call: TRBJ1-2; clone_size: -; cdr3_aa: ASSPDSGYT
v_call: TRBV30; j_call: TRBJ1-4; clone_size: once; cdr3_aa: AWSAQGEKLF
v_call: TRBV15; j_call: TRBJ1-5; clone_size: -; cdr3_aa: ATSRDRGNPNQPQH
v_call: TRBV6-5; j_call: TRBJ1-2; clone_size: few; cdr3_aa: AIRDGNYGYT
v_call: TRBV5-1; j_call: TRBJ2-5; clone_size: once; cdr3_aa: ASSSNLKETQY
v_call: TRBV5-1; j_call: TRBJ2-6; clone_size: few; cdr3_aa: ASSLARTGANVLT
v_call: TRBV4-1; j_call: TRBJ1-2; clone_size: -; cdr3_aa: ASSQDSTVDYGYT
v_call: TRBV29-1; j_call: TRBJ2-3; clone_size: -; cdr3_aa: SAGLSTDTQY
v_call: TRBV30; j_call: TRBJ2-5; clone_size: -; cdr3_aa: AWSVGLQETQY
v_call: TRBV13; j_call: TRBJ2-7; clone_size: few; cdr3_aa: ASSLSSWMVRNDYEQY
v_call: TRBV30; j_call: TRBJ1-1; clone_size: few; cdr3_aa: AFLDGSNTEAF
v_call: TRBV30; j_call: TRBJ1-5; clone_size: -; cdr3_aa: AWSEGNQPQH
v_call: TRBV29-1; j_call: TRBJ2-1; clone_size: -; cdr3_aa: SVEGPGGAVPMVKF
v_call: TRBV29-1; j_call: TRBJ2-7; clone_size: -; cdr3_aa: SVGGIHEQY
v_call: TRBV2; j_call: TRBJ2-4; clone_size: -; cdr3_aa: ASTGTAVLDIQY
v_call: TRBV29-1; j_call: TRBJ2-7; clone_size: -; cdr3_aa: SAGPGTGGYEQY
v_call: TRBV7-2; j_call: TRBJ2-3; clone_size: -; cdr3_aa: ASSSILRGGGADTQY
v_call: TRBV29-1; j_call: TRBJ1-1; clone_size: -; cdr3_aa: SVEDTGYAAF
v_call: TRBV30; j_call: TRBJ1-6; clone_size: -; cdr3_aa: AWSPGGDNSPLH